This T cell receptor beta chain originates from a study of siplizumab effects on memory and regulatory T cells. Whole-study results and caveats: A major contribution to the alloresponse seemed to be made by naive T cells, which seemed more diverse than memory cells.

Remarks on this clone: Antigen specificity is unknown.

Per germline, CDR1 SQVTM and CDR2 ANQGSEA. CDR3 length equals 14 residues. The germline V and J ends were trimmed by 7 bases and 5 bases, with 20 bases remaining between them. The assay was immunoSEQ multiplex PCR, and TCRdb's table has in-frame clones only and misses some. There are 110,000 or so clones in the sample; about 93% occur only once, and around 0.3% lies in the top ten. What was sequenced was CD4+ T cells sorted from blood. This clonotype originated in a human donor in good health. The chain employs TRBV29-1 and TRBJ1-1, with D possibly matching TRBD1 (5 bases). CDR3 loop: CSGSRETRETEAFF. As DNA, the CDR3 is TGCAGCGGCAGCAGGGAGACGAGGGAGACTGAAGCTTTCTTT.